Listed here is a single T cell receptor beta chain. Clones were read by immunoSEQ multiplex PCR, and TCRdb kept only the in-frame ones, dropping some. The table lists fewer than 300,000 clones, approximately 85% of them singletons, with roughly 4% in the top ten. The data originate from a study of blood T cell repertoires in COVID-19. Germline values: CDR1 MDHEN, CDR2 SYDVKM. The CDR3 consists of 15 residues. Trimming stripped 6 bases from V and 5 bases from J, with 17 bases between. The study drew participants aged about 18 to 95 years from approximately 23 US areas. The receptor was isolated from a woman in her thirties who had recovered from COVID-19. The chain couples TRBV28 to TRBJ1-5, with D maybe TRBD1 (6 bases). The specimen was PBMCs or T cells enriched from blood (not recorded which). The CDR3 coding sequence is TGTGCCAGCAGGACCGGGACACTCGTAGATCAGCCCCAGCATTTT. This encodes CASRTGTLVDQPQHF. The whole variable domain, remainder taken from reference TRBV28 and TRBJ1-5, is DVKVTQSSRYLVKRTGEKVFLECVQDMDHENMFWYRQDPGLGLRLIYFSYDVKMKEKGDIPEGYSVSREKKERFSLILESASTNQTSMYLCASRTGTLVDQPQHFGDGTRLSIL.